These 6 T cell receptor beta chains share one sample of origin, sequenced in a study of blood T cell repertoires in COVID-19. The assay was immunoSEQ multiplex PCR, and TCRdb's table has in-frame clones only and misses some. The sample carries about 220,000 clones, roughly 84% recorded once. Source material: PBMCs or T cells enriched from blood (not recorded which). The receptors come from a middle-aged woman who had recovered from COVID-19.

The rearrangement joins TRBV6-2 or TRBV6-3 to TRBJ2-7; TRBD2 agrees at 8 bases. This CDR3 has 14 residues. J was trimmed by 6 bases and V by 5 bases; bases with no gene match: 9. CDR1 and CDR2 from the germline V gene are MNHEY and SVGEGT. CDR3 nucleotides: TGTGCCAGCAGTCCACAAAACCTAGCGGGCGAGCAGTACGTC. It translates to CASSPQNLAGEQYV.

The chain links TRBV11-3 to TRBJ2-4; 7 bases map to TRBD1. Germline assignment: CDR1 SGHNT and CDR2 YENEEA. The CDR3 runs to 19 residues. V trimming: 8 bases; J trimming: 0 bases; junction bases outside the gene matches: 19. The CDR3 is CASLGPRDRCYLAKNIQYF. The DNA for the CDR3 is TGTGCCAGCCTGGGACCTCGGGACAGATGCTATCTAGCCAAAAACATTCAGTACTTC.

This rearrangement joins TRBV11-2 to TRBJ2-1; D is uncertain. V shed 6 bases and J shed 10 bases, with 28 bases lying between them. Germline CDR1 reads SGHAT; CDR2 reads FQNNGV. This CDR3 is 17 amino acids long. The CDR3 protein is CASRPFSLAIMIAEQFF. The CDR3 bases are TGTGCCAGCAGACCCTTCTCCCTCGCTATTATGATCGCCGAGCAGTTCTTC.

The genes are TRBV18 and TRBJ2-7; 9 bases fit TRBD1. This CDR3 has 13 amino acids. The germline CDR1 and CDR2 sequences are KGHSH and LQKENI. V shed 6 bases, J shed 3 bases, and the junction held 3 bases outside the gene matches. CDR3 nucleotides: TGTGCCAGCTCGGGACAGGGAGGCTACGAGCAGTACGTC. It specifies CASSGQGGYEQYV.

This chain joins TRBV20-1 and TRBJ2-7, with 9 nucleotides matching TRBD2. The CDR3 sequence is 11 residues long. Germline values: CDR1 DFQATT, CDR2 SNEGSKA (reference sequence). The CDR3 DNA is TGCAGTGATACGCCGGGACTAGCTTCTGACGTC. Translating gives CSDTPGLASDV.

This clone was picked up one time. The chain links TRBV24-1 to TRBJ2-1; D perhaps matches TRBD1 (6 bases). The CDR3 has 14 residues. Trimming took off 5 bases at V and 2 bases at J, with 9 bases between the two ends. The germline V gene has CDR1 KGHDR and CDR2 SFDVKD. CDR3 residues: CATSGGTPYNEQFF. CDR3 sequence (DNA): TGTGCCACCAGTGGTGGGACACCCTACAATGAGCAGTTCTTC.